The entry that follows covers one T cell receptor beta chain sequence. The data derive from a study of blood T cell repertoires in COVID-19. About the research overall: The United States, Italy and Spain supplied acute and convalescent COVID-19 samples. The analysed material was cDNA or gDNA that came from T cells, B-cell-depleted T cells, or PBMCs.

Original analysis: Using reference gene primer amplification, nucleated cell counts were estimated. The repertoire was sequenced with immunoSEQ multiplex PCR; TCRdb's copy has only in-frame clones and lacks some. D and trimming were read from the DNA, whereas the V and J calls and clone size are those reported in that table. This repertoire shows fewer than 200,000 clones, 80% to 90% found once; its top ten account for just under 0.9%. Sequenced material: peripheral blood. This receptor was identified in a woman under 30 who had recovered from COVID-19.

CDR3 loop: CATSEGTSGGAGEQFF. The CDR3 nucleotides read TGTGCCACCAGTGAAGGGACTAGCGGGGGGGCGGGTGAGCAGTTCTTC. This sequence joins TRBV24-1 and TRBJ2-1; 16 bases agree with TRBD2. The CDR3 is 16 amino acids. CDR1 is KGHDR and CDR2 is SFDVKD in the germline V gene. The trim removed 4 bases at V and 9 bases at J, leaving 5 bases unmatched.